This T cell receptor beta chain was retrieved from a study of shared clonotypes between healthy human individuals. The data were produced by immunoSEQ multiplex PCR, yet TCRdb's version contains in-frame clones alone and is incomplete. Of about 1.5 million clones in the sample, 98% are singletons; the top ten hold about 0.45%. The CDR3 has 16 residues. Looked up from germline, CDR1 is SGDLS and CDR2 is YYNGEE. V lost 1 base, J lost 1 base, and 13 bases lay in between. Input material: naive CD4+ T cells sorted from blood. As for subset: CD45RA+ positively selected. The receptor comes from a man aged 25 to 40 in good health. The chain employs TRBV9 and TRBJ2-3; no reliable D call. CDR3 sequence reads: CASSVTVGSGTDTQYF. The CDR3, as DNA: TGTGCCAGCAGCGTAACTGTCGGGTCTGGCACAGATACGCAGTATTTT. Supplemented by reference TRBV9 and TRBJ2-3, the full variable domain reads DSGVTQTPKHLITATGQRVTLRCSPRSGDLSVYWYQQSLDQGLQFLIQYYNGEERAKGNILERFSAQQFPDLHSELNLSSLELGDSALYFCASSVTVGSGTDTQYFGPGTRLTVL.